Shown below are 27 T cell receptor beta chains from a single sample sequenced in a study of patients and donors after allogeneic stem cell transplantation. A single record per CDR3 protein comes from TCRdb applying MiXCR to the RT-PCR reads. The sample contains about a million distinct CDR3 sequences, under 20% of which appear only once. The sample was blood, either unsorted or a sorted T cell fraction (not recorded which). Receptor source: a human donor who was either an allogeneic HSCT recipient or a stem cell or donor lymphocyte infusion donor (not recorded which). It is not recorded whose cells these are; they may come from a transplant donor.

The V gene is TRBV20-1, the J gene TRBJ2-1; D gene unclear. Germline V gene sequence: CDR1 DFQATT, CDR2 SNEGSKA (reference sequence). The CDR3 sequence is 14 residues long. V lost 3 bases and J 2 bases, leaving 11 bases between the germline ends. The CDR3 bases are TGCAGTGCTAGTTCCGGTTTCCCCTACAATGAGCAGTTCTTC. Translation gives CSASSGFPYNEQFF.

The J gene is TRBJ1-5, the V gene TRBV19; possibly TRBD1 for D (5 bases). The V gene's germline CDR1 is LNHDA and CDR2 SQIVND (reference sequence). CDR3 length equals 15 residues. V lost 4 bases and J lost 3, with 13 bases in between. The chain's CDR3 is CASSTPGRINQPQHF. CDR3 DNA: TGTGCCAGTAGTACCCCGGGACGGATCAATCAGCCCCAGCATTTT.

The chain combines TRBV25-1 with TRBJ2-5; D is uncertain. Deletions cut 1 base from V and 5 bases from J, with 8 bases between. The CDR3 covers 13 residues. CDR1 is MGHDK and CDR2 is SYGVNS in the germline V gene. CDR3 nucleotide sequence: TGTGCCAGCAGTGAATCCGTTCGGGAGACCCAGTACTTC. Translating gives CASSESVRETQYF.

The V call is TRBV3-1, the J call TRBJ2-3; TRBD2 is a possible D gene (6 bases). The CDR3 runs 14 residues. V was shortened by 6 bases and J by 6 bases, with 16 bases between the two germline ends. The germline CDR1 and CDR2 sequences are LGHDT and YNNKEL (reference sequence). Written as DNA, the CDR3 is TGTGCCAGCAGTGACCGGGCTGGAGGGGATACGCAGTATTTT. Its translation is CASSDRAGGDTQYF.

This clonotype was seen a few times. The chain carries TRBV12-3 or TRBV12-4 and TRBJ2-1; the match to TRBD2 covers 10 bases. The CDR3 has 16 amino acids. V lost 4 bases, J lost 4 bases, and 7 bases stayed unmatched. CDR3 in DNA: TGTGCCAGCAGTTCGACCGGGACTAGCGCATACAATGAGCAGTTCTTC. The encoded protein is CASSSTGTSAYNEQFF.

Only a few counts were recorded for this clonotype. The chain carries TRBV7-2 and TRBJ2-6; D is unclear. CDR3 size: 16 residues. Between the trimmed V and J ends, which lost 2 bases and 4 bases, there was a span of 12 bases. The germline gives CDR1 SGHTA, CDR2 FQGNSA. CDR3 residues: CASSLKWARGANVLTF. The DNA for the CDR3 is TGTGCCAGCAGCTTAAAGTGGGCAAGAGGGGCCAACGTCCTGACTTTC.

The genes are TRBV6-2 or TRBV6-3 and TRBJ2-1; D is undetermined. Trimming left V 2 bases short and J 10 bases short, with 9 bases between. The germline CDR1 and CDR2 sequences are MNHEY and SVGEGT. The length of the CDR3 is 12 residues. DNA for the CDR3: TGTGCCAGCAGTTACAGACTTGGCGAGCAGTTCTTC. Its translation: CASSYRLGEQFF.

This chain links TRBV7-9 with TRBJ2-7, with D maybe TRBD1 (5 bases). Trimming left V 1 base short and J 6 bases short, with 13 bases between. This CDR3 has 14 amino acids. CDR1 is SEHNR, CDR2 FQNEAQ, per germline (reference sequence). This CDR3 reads CASSLGGYFSEQYF. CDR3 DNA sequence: TGTGCCAGCAGCTTAGGGGGCTATTTTTCCGAGCAGTACTTC.

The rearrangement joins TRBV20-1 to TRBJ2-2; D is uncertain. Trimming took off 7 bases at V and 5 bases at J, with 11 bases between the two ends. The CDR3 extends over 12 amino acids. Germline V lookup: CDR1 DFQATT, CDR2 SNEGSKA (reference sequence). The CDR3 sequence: CSVAGRTGELFF. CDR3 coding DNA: TGCAGTGTGGCAGGTCGGACCGGGGAGCTGTTTTTT.

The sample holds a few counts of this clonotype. CDR3 residues: CSPRGPVSGYGYTF. The CDR3 DNA sequence: TGCAGTCCCAGAGGTCCAGTATCCGGCTATGGCTACACCTTC. The rearrangement joins TRBV20-1 to TRBJ1-2, with D uncertain. V was trimmed by 8 bases and J by 4 bases, leaving 20 bases between them. This CDR3 is 14 amino acids long. Germline-derived CDR1 and CDR2 are DFQATT and SNEGSKA (reference sequence).

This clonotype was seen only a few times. The CDR3 is CATSPQGEYGYTF. The CDR3 nucleotides are TGTGCCACCAGCCCCCAGGGGGAGTATGGCTACACCTTC. This chain links TRBV15 with TRBJ1-2, with TRBD1 identical over 7 bases. From germline, CDR1 is LNHNV and CDR2 YYDKDF (reference sequence). The CDR3 is made up of 13 amino acids. Trimming at V came to 5 bases and at J to 5 bases, leaving 5 bases not matched to a gene.

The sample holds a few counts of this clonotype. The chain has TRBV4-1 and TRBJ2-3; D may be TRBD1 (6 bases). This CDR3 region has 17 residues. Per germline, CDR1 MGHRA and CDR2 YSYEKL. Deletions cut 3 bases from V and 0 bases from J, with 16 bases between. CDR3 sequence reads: CASSQRAGAGSTDTQYF. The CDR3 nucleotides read TGCGCCAGCAGCCAGAGGGCAGGGGCCGGAAGCACAGATACGCAGTATTTT.

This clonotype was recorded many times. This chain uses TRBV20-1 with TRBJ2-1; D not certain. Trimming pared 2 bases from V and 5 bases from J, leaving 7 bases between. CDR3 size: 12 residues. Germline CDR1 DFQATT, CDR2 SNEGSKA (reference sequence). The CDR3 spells CSARPHNNEQFF. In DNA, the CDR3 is TGCAGTGCTAGACCGCATAACAATGAGCAGTTCTTC.

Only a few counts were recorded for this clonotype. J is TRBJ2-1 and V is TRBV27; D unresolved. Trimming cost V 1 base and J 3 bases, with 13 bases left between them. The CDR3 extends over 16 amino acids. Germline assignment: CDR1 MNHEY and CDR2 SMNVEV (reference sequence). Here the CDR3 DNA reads TGTGCCAGCAGTTTATACGGCGGAGCAAGCTACAATGAGCAGTTCTTC. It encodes CASSLYGGASYNEQFF.

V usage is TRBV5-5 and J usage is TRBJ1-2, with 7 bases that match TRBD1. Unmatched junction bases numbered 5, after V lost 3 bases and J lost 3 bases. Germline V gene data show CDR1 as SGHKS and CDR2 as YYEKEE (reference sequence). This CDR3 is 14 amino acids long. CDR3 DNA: TGTGCCAGCAGCTGGGACGGGACAGACTATGGCTACACCTTC. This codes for CASSWDGTDYGYTF.

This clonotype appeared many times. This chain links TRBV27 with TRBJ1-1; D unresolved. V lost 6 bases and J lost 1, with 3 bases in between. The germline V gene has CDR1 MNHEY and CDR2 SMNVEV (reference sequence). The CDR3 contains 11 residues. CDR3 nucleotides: TGTGCCAGCAGGACGAACACTGAAGCTTTCTTT. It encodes CASRTNTEAFF.

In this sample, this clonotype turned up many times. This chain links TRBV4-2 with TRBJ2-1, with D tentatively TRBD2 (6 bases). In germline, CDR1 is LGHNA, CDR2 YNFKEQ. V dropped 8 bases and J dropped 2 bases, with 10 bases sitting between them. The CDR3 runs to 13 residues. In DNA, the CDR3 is TGTGCCAGCCGAGGGGAGGCCTACAATGAGCAGTTCTTC. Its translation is CASRGEAYNEQFF.

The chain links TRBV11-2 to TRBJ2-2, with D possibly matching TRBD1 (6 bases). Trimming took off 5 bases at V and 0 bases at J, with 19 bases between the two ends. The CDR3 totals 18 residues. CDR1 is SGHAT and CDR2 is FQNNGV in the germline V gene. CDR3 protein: CASSNSGTWTPNTGELFF. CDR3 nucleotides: TGTGCCAGCAGCAACTCCGGGACATGGACTCCGAACACCGGGGAGCTGTTTTTT.

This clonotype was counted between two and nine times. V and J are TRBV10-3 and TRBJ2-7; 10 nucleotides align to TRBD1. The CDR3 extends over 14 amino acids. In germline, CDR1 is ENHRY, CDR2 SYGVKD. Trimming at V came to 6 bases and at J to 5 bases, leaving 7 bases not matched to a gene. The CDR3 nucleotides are TGTGCCATCAGCGTGGGACAGGGGAGGGACGAGCAGTACTTC. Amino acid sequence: CAISVGQGRDEQYF.

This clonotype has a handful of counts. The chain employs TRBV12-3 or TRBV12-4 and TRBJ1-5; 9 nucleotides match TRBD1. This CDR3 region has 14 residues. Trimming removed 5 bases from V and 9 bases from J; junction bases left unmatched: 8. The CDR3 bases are TGTGCCAGCAGTCGGGGACAGGGTTTAGGGCCCCAGCATTTT. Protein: CASSRGQGLGPQHF.

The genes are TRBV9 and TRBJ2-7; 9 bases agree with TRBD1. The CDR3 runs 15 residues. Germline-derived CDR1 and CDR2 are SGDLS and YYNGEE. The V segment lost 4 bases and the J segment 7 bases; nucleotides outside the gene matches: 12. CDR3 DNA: TGTGCCAGCAGCCTGACCGGGACAGGGTTTGAGGAGCAGTACTTC. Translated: CASSLTGTGFEEQYF.

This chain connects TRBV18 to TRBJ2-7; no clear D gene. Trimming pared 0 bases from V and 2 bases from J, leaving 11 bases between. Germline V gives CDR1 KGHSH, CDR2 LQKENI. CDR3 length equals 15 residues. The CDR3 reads CASSPPATKAYEQYF. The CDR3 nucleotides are TGTGCCAGCTCACCACCGGCGACAAAGGCCTACGAGCAGTACTTC.

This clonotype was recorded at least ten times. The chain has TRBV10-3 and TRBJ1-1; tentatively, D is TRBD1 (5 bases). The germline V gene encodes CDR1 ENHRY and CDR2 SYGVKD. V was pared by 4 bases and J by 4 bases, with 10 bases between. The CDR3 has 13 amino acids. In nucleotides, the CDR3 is TGTGCCATCAGTGTGCAGGGTACCACTGAAGCTTTCTTT. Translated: CAISVQGTTEAFF.

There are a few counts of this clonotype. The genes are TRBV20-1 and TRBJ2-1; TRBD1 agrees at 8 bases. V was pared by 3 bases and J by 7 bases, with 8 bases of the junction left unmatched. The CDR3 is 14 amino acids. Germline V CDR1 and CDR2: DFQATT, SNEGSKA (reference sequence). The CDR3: CSASAGGGWNEQFF. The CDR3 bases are TGCAGTGCTAGTGCAGGGGGCGGTTGGAATGAGCAGTTCTTC.

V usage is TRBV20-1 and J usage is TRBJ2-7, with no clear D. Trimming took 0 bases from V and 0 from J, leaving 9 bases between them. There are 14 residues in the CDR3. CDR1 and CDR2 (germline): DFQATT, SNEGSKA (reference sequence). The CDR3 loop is CSARDIGISYEQYF. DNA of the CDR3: TGCAGTGCTAGAGATATTGGGATCTCCTACGAGCAGTACTTC.

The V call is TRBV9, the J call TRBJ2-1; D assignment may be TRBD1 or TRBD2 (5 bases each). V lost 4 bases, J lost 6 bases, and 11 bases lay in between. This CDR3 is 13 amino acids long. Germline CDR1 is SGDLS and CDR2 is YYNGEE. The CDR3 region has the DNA TGTGCCAGCAGCCGGGGCCTGGTCAATGAGCAGTTCTTC. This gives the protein CASSRGLVNEQFF.

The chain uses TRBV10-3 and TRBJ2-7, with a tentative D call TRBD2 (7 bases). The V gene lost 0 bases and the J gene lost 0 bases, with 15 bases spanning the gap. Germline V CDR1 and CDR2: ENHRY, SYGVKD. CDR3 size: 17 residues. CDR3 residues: CAISESGGGRSSYEQYF. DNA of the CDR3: TGTGCCATCAGTGAGTCGGGGGGGGGCAGGTCCTCCTACGAGCAGTACTTC.